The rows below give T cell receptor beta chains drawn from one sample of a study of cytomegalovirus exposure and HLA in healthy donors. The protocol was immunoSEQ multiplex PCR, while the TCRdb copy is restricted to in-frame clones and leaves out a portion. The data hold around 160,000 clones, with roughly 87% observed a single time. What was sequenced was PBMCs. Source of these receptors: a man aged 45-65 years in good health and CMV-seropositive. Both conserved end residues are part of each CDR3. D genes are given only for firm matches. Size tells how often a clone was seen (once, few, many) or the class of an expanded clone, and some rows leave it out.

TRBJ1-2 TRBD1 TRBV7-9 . TGTGCCAGCAGCTTAGCTGGACAGGGGTTTGGCTACACCTTC CASSLAGQGFGYTF
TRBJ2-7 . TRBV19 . TGTGCCAGTAGTAAATTTGCGTCGATGACCTACGAGCAGTACTTC CASSKFASMTYEQYF
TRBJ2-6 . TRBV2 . TGTGCCAGCAGGGGCCCGAGCAGGGTGGCTGGGGCCAACGTCCTGACTTTC CASRGPSRVAGANVLTF
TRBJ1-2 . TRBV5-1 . TGCGCCAGCAGCCAGGGGTCTAACTATGGCTACACCTTC CASSQGSNYGYTF
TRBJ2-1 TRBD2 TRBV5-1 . TGCGCCAGCAGCCCTCGGGTAGCGGGAGGTAACAATGAGCAGTTCTTC CASSPRVAGGNNEQFF
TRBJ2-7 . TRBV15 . TGTGCCACCAGCAGAGTCATAAAGGGGAACTCCTACGAGCAGTACTTC CATSRVIKGNSYEQYF
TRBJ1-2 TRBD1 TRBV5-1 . TGCGCCAGCAGCTTGGACGGACAGGTCCTGGATGGCTACACCTTC CASSLDGQVLDGYTF
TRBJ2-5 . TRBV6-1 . TGTGCCAGCAGTGAGTCCACGGGAGAAGAGACCCAGTACTTC CASSESTGEETQYF
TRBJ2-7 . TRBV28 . TGTGCCAGCAGTTTGGGCGAATACACCTCCTACGAGCAGTACTTC CASSLGEYTSYEQYF
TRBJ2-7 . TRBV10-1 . TGCGCCAGCGCAGGCTCTACCTACGAGCAGTACTTC CASAGSTYEQYF
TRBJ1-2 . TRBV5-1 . TGCGCCAGCAGCTTGGGGCAGGGCCCTTCTAACTATGGCTACACCTTC CASSLGQGPSNYGYTF
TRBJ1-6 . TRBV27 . TGTGCCAGCAGAAAGGGAATGACAGATAATTCACCCCTCCACTTT CASRKGMTDNSPLHF
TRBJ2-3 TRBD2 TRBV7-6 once TGTGCCAGCAGCCACCCCTTAGCGGGGGGGCTATGGAGGACAGATACGCAGTATTTT CASSHPLAGGLWRTDTQYF
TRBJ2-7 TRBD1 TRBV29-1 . TGCAGCGTCGCAAAGACAGGGGCTCTGTACTTC CSVAKTGALYF
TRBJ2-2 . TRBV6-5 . TGTGCCAGCAGTTACGGGACGGCGGGGTTAACCGGGGAGCTGTTTTTT CASSYGTAGLTGELFF
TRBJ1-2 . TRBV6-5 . TGTGCCAGCAGTTACGGCGGGGCGGACTATGGCTACACCTTC CASSYGGADYGYTF
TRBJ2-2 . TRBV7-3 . TGTGCCAGCAGCTTAACCGGGAGCGTCGGGGAGCTGTTTTTT CASSLTGSVGELFF
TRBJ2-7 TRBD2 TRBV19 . TGTGCCAGTAGTTTCGGACTAGCCTCCTACGAGCAGTACTTC CASSFGLASYEQYF
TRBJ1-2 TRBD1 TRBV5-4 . TGTGCCAGCAGCTTGGTGGGACAGGGGCGGTATGGCTACACCTTC CASSLVGQGRYGYTF
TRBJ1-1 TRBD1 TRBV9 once TGTGCCAGCAGCGTAGCTCGGACAGGGAACACTGAAGCTTTCTTT CASSVARTGNTEAFF
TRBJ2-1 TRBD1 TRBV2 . TGTGCCAGCAGTGTTTATTCAGGGCAGGGGGACAATGAGCAGTTCTTC CASSVYSGQGDNEQFF
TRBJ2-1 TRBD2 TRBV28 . TGTGCCAGCAGTTTGGCTAGCGGTAATGAGCAGTTCTTC CASSLASGNEQFF
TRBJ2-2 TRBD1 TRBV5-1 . TGCGCCAGCAGCCCGGGACAGGCCCTTTCCACCGGGGAGCTGTTTTTT CASSPGQALSTGELFF
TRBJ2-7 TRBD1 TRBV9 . TGTGCCAGCAGTGCCTCCGGGACAGGGCTATACGAGCAGTACTTC CASSASGTGLYEQYF
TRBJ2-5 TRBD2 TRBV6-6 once TGTGCCAGCAGTTCCCGGACTAGCGGGGGCGAGACCCAGTACTTC CASSSRTSGGETQYF
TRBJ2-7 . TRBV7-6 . TGTGCCAGCAGCCAAACAGAGGGAAACGAGCAGTACTTC CASSQTEGNEQYF
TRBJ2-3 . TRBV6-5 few TGTGCCACCAAGGGGACTGCCACAGATACGCAGTATTTT CATKGTATDTQYF
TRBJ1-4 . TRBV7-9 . TGTGCCAGCAGCTTACTGGGGGGAGAAAAACTGTTTTTT CASSLLGGEKLFF
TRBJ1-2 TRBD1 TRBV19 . TGTGCCAGTAGTATAACAGGGGCTAACTATGGCTACACCTTC CASSITGANYGYTF
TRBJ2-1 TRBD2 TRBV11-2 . TGTGCCAGCAGCTTAGTTCGGTCTAGCGGGGGGGCCTACAATGAGCAGTTCTTC CASSLVRSSGGAYNEQFF
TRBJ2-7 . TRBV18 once TGTGCCAGCTCTGAACCGGGGACTTCCTACGAGCAGTACTTC CASSEPGTSYEQYF
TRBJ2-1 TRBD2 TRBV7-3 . TGTGCCAGCAGCTTAATGCCTAGCGGGGTGTACAATGAGCAGTTCTTC CASSLMPSGVYNEQFF
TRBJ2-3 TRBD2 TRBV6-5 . TGTGCCAGCAGATTAGCGGGAGAAGATACGCAGTATTTT CASRLAGEDTQYF
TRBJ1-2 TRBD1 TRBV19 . TGTGCCAGTAGTATGAGAGCCAGGGGGCGGTATGGCTACACCTTC CASSMRARGRYGYTF
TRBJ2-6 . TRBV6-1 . TGTGCCAGCAGTGAAGGTGTAGGGGGAACCAACGTCCTGACTTTC CASSEGVGGTNVLTF
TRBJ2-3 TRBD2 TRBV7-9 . TGTGCCAGCAGCCCCATTCTAGCGGAACGCACAGATACGCAGTATTTT CASSPILAERTDTQYF
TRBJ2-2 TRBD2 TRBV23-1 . TGCGCCAGCAGTCACCCGGGACTAGCGGGAGGTCTTTACACCGGGGAGCTGTTTTTT CASSHPGLAGGLYTGELFF
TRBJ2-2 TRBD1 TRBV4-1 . TGCGCCAGCAGCCAAGGTCAGGGGGTCACCGGGGAGCTGTTTTTT CASSQGQGVTGELFF
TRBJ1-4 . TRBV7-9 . TGTTCCAGCAGCTTAGTCCGAGGGAGGGGTAATGAAAAACTGTTTTTT CSSSLVRGRGNEKLFF
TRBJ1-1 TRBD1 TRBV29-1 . TGCAGCGTCATGGCCGGACAGGGTGGTGAAGCTTTCTTT CSVMAGQGGEAFF
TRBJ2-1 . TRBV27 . TGTGCCAGCAGTCCCGGGAATGAGCAGTTCTTC CASSPGNEQFF
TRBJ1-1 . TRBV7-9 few TGTGCCAGCAGCGATCGGGAGAACACTGAAGCTTTCTTT CASSDRENTEAFF
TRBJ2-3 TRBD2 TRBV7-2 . TGTGCCAGCAGCTTAGGTTCTAGCGGGAGTGGCACAGATACGCAGTATTTT CASSLGSSGSGTDTQYF
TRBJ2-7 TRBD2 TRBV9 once TGTGCCAGCAGCGTAGGAGGCAGCGGGGGGTACGAGCAGTACTTC CASSVGGSGGYEQYF
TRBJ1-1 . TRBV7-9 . TGTGCCAGCATCAGTTACGGGGGTTGGACTGAAGCTTTCTTT CASISYGGWTEAFF
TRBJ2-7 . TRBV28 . TGTGCCAGCAGCCCGCCAGGAGGGGTCAGCTCCTACGAGCAGTACTTC CASSPPGGVSSYEQYF
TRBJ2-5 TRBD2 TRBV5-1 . TGCGCCAGCAGGCGCCTACTAGCGGGCTTAGAGACCCAGTACTTC CASRRLLAGLETQYF
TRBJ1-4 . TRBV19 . TGTGCCAGTAACCCGGGACAAGCAACTAATGAAAAACTGTTTTTT CASNPGQATNEKLFF
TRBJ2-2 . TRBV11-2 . TGTGCCAGCAGCTTAGATTTGGCCTCGGGCGGGGAGCTGTTTTTT CASSLDLASGGELFF
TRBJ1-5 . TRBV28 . TGTGCCAGCCGGAACGGGGGAGGGGGACAGCCCCAGCATTTT CASRNGGGGQPQHF
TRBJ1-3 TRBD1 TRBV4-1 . TGCGCCAGCAGAGGGACAGACTCTGGAAACACCATATATTTT CASRGTDSGNTIYF
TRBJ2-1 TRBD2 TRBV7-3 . TGTGCCAGCAGCCCCACGACTAGCGGGGGGGCAGGTGAGCAGTTCTTC CASSPTTSGGAGEQFF
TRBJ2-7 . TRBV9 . TGTGCCAGCAGCGCTAGAGGTCGCTCCTACGAGCAGTACTTC CASSARGRSYEQYF
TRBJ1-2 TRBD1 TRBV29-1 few TGCAGCGTTGAATTGGACAGGGACTATGGCTACACCTTC CSVELDRDYGYTF